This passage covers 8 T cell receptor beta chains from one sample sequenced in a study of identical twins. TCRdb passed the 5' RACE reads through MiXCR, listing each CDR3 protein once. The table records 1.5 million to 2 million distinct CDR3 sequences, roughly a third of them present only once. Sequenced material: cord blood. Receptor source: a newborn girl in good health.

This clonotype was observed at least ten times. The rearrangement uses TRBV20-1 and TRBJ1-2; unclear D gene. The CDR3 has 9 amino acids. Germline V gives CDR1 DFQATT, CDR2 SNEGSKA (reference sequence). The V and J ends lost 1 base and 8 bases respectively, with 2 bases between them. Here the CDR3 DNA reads TGCAGTGCTAGAGCAGGCTACACCTTC. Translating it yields CSARAGYTF.

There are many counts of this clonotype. For the CDR3, the DNA is TGTGCCACTAAGACGTGGCCCTCTAACTATGGCTACACCTTC. It is translated as CATKTWPSNYGYTF. The chain couples TRBV10-3 to TRBJ1-2, with unresolved D. V gave up 10 bases and J gave up 0 bases, with 15 bases separating them. Germline V gene lookup returns CDR1 ENHRY and CDR2 SYGVKD. The CDR3 is 14 amino acids.

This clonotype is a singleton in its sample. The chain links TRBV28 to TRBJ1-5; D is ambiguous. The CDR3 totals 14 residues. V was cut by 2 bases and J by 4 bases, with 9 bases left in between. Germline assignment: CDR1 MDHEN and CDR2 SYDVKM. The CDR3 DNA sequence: TGTGCCAGCAGTTTAGGGGTCGCGAATCAGCCCCAGCATTTT. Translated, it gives CASSLGVANQPQHF.

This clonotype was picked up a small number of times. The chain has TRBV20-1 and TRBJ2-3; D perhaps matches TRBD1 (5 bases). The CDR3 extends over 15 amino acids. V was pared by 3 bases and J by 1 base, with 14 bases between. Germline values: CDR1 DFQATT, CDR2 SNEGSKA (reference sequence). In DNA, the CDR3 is TGCAGTGCTAGTCGTCGCAGGGTAGGCACAGATACGCAGTATTTT. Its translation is CSASRRRVGTDTQYF.

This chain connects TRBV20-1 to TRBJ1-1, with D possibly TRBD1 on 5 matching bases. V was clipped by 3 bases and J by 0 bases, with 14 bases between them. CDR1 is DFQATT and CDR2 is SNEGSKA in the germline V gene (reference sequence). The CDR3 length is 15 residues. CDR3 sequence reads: CSASPRVIMNTEAFF. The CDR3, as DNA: TGCAGTGCTAGTCCCAGGGTGATAATGAACACTGAAGCTTTCTTT.

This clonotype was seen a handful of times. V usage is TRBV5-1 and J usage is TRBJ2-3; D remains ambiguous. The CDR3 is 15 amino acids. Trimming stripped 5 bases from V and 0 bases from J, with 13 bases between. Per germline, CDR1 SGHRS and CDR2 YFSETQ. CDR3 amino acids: CASSFDSSSTDTQYF. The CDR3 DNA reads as TGCGCCAGCAGTTTTGACTCGTCTAGCACAGATACGCAGTATTTT.

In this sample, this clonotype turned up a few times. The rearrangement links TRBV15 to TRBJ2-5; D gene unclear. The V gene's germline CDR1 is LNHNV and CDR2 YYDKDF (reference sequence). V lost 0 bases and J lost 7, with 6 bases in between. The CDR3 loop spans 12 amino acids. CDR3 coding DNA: TGTGCCACCAGCAGAGATTTGGGGACCCAGTACTTC. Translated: CATSRDLGTQYF.

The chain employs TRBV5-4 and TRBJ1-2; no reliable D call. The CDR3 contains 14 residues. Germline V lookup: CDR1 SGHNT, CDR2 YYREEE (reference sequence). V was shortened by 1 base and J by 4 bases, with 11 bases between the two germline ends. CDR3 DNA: TGTGCCAGCAGCTTGTTCCGGGATCCCTATGGCTACACCTTC. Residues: CASSLFRDPYGYTF.